This T cell receptor beta chain was captured by sequencing in a study of T cell changes during pregnancy in multiple sclerosis. Method: immunoSEQ multiplex PCR; TCRdb's copy keeps in-frame clones and lacks some. The data contain 30,000 or so clones, about 91% of them singletons. This clonotype was obtained from a female donor in good health, enrolled as a control in a pregnancy study. This sample comprised CD4+ T cells from peripheral blood mononuclear cells, obtained in the first trimester of pregnancy.

This CDR3 is CASSPRTDTQYF. Written as DNA, the CDR3 is TGTGCCAGCAGTCCGAGGACAGATACGCAGTATTTT. This chain connects TRBV27 to TRBJ2-3; D uncertain. CDR3 length: 12 amino acids. Between the trimmed V and J ends, which lost 5 bases and 3 bases, there was a span of 6 bases. Germline loops: CDR1 MNHEY, CDR2 SMNVEV (reference sequence).